A selection of T cell receptor beta chains follows, all from one sample in a study of blood T cell repertoires in COVID-19. Method: immunoSEQ multiplex PCR; TCRdb's copy keeps in-frame clones and lacks some. Of 250,000 to 350,000 clones in the sample, 92% were seen once. The sample comprised PBMCs or T cells enriched from blood (not recorded which). These receptors all come from a woman in her 30s who had recovered from COVID-19. Both conserved end residues are part of each CDR3. D genes are given only for firm matches. Some rows mark clone size as missing; the rest say once, few, many or name a class of expanded clone.

-	TRBV21-1	once	TRBJ2-2	TGTGCCAGCAGCGGGGACAGGGGGACCGGGGAGCTGTTTTTT	CASSGDRGTGELFF
TRBD1	TRBV28	-	TRBJ1-3	TGTGCCAGCAGTTTAAGAGGGGGCCGACCTCGTAGAGTCTCTGGAAACACCATATATTTT	CASSLRGGRPRRVSGNTIYF
TRBD2	TRBV6-4	-	TRBJ2-1	TGTGCCAGCAGTGACTCTCCTAGCGGGAATTACAATGAGCAGTTCTTC	CASSDSPSGNYNEQFF
TRBD2	TRBV6-1	-	TRBJ2-5	TGTGCCAGCAGTGCAGGACTAGCGGGATTAGGGGAGACCCAGTACTTC	CASSAGLAGLGETQYF
-	TRBV6-5	-	TRBJ1-5	TGTGCCAGCAGGCCAACCTCAGGCCAGCCCCAGCATTTT	CASRPTSGQPQHF
-	TRBV6-6	-	TRBJ1-1	TGTGCCAGCCGTGATGCCGGGACAAACACTGAAGCTTTCTTT	CASRDAGTNTEAFF
TRBD2	TRBV3-1/TRBV3-2	-	TRBJ2-7	TGTGCCAGCCGGGCGGGGGGTAGCTCCTACGAGCAGTACTTC	CASRAGGSSYEQYF
TRBD1	TRBV28	once	TRBJ2-3	TGTGCCAGCAGTGCGACAGGGTATACGCAGTATTTT	CASSATGYTQYF
-	TRBV4-3	-	TRBJ2-1	TGCGCCAGCAGCCAAGGGTTGGCGGGGTCCTACAATGAGCAGTTCTTC	CASSQGLAGSYNEQFF
-	TRBV10-3	-	TRBJ2-2	TGTGCCATCAACGGGGGAAACACCGGGGAGCTGTTTTTT	CAINGGNTGELFF
TRBD1	TRBV19	few	TRBJ2-7	TGTGCCAGTAGTGTCCGGACAGGGGGCGCAGGTTACACCTACGAGCAGTACTTC	CASSVRTGGAGYTYEQYF
-	TRBV6-5	-	TRBJ1-1	TGTGCCAGCAGTTACTCGGCTCATTTGAACACTGAAGCTTTCTTT	CASSYSAHLNTEAFF
TRBD1	TRBV18	-	TRBJ1-2	TGTGCCAGCTCACCGGCGACAGGGGGAAACTATGGCTACACCTTC	CASSPATGGNYGYTF
-	TRBV7-9	-	TRBJ2-5	TGTGCCAGCAGCTTGGGGGGGCGCAGGGGGCGTCCTAAAGAGACCCAGTACTTC	CASSLGGRRGRPKETQYF
-	TRBV11-3	-	TRBJ2-2	TGTGCCAGCAGCTTAATGACAGACACCGGGGAGCTGTTTTTT	CASSLMTDTGELFF
-	TRBV11-3	once	TRBJ2-7	TGTGCCAGCAGCTTTCAGGGGTCCCTTTGGGAGCAGTACTTC	CASSFQGSLWEQYF
-	TRBV4-2	-	TRBJ1-4	TGTGCCAGCAGCCAAGATGTCGGAGCCGAAAAACTGTTTTTT	CASSQDVGAEKLFF
TRBD1	TRBV27	-	TRBJ1-2	TGTGCCAGCAGTTTCAGGGGGCGCGGTGGCTACACCTTC	CASSFRGRGGYTF
-	TRBV5-1	few	TRBJ2-3	TGCGCCAGCAGCTTGACGGGGCCTGGCGGGGGCACAGATACGCAGTATTTT	CASSLTGPGGGTDTQYF
TRBD1	TRBV9	-	TRBJ1-3	TGTGCCAGCAGCACACACAGGGGAGGTCTCTCTGGAAACACCATATATTTT	CASSTHRGGLSGNTIYF
TRBD2	TRBV7-3	-	TRBJ2-1	TGTGCCAGCAGCGCTACTAGCGGGGGGGCCCCGTTCTTC	CASSATSGGAPFF
-	TRBV6-2/TRBV6-3	-	TRBJ2-1	TGTGCCAGCAGCCCTTCGCGCAATGAGCAGTTCTTC	CASSPSRNEQFF
-	TRBV9	-	TRBJ2-3	TGTGCCAGCAGCGTACAGGGGAGCACAGATACGCAGTATTTT	CASSVQGSTDTQYF
TRBD2	TRBV4-3	-	TRBJ2-3	TGCGCCAGCAGCCAAGGGACTAGCAGAGATACGCAGTATTTT	CASSQGTSRDTQYF
TRBD1	TRBV6-5	once	TRBJ1-1	TGTGCCAGCAGAGCGATCGACAGGGACACTGAAGCTTTCTTT	CASRAIDRDTEAFF
-	TRBV30	-	TRBJ1-1	TGTGCCTGGGCTACAGGGAGCACTGAAGCTTTCTTT	CAWATGSTEAFF
TRBD2	TRBV5-4	-	TRBJ2-3	TGTGCCAGCAGCTTCCTAGCGGGAAGCACAGATACGCAGTATTTT	CASSFLAGSTDTQYF
TRBD2	TRBV2	-	TRBJ2-5	TGTGCCAGCTACACCGGGACTAGCCCTCAAGAGACCCAGTACTTC	CASYTGTSPQETQYF
-	TRBV24-1	-	TRBJ2-3	TGTGCCACCAGAAGACTCCGACGGGTCACAGATACGCAGTATTTT	CATRRLRRVTDTQYF
-	TRBV7-2	-	TRBJ1-6	TGTGCCAGCAGCTTAGGGGCCACTTATAATTCACCCCTCCACTTT	CASSLGATYNSPLHF
TRBD1	TRBV11-2	-	TRBJ1-3	TGTGCCAGCAGCTTATCTGATCCTCTAACAGGGGCTGGAAACACCATATATTTT	CASSLSDPLTGAGNTIYF
-	TRBV5-6	-	TRBJ1-1	TGTGCCAGCAGCAACTTAGGGGCGAACACTGAAGCTTTCTTT	CASSNLGANTEAFF
TRBD1	TRBV28	-	TRBJ2-1	TGTGCCAGCAGTTTTAGACAGGGATACAATGAGCAGTTCTTC	CASSFRQGYNEQFF
TRBD1	TRBV28	-	TRBJ1-2	TGTGCCAGCAGAATGACAGGGGGCGCCCGGGGCTACACCTTC	CASRMTGGARGYTF
TRBD2	TRBV5-5	-	TRBJ2-5	TGTGCCAGCAGCTTACTAGCGGGGGCCCAAGAGACCCAGTACTTC	CASSLLAGAQETQYF
TRBD1	TRBV28	-	TRBJ1-3	TGTGCCAGCAGTTTAAGTGGACAGGGGCCCGGAAACACCATATATTTT	CASSLSGQGPGNTIYF
TRBD1	TRBV20-1	-	TRBJ1-2	TGCAGTGCTAGTGGGGGCAGGGGGCCCTCCAACTATGGCTACACCTTC	CSASGGRGPSNYGYTF
-	TRBV6-1	few	TRBJ1-6	TGTGCCAGCAGTGAAGCGCTTCGGGCCTATAATTCACCCCTCCACTTT	CASSEALRAYNSPLHF
TRBD2	TRBV15	-	TRBJ2-3	TGTGCCACCAGCAGCGGGACTAGCGATCCAAATACGCAGTATTTT	CATSSGTSDPNTQYF
-	TRBV7-9	-	TRBJ2-2	TGTGCCAGCAGCCTTCAGGGGACCGTCACCGGGGAGCTGTTTTTT	CASSLQGTVTGELFF
TRBD2	TRBV19	once	TRBJ2-1	TGTGCCAGTGGGGGACTAGCGGGATCCCTCTCCTACAATGAGCAGTTCTTC	CASGGLAGSLSYNEQFF
TRBD2	TRBV11-2	-	TRBJ2-1	TGTGCCAGCAGCTTAAGACTAGCGGATTACAATGAGCAGTTCTTC	CASSLRLADYNEQFF
TRBD1	TRBV15	-	TRBJ1-1	TGTGCCACCAGCTTGGGACAGCTGAACACTGAAGCTTTCTTT	CATSLGQLNTEAFF
TRBD1	TRBV19	-	TRBJ1-2	TGTGCCAGTAGTCCGGGACAGGCAGTCTATGGCTACACCTTC	CASSPGQAVYGYTF
-	TRBV19	-	TRBJ2-7	TGTGCCAGTAGAGACTTAGACTACGAGCAGTACTTC	CASRDLDYEQYF